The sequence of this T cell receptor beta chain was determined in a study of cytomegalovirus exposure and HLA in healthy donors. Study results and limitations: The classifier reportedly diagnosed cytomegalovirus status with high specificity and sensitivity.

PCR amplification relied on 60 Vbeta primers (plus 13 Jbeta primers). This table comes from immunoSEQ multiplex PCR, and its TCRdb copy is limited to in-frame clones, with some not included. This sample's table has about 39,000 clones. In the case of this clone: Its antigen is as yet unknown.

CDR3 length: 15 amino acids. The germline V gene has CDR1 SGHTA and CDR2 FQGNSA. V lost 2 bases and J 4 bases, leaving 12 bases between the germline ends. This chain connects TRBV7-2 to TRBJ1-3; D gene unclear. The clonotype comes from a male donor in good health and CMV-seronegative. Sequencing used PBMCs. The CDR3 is CASSLTPREGNTIYF. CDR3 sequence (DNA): TGTGCCAGCAGCTTAACCCCCCGAGAAGGAAACACCATATATTTT. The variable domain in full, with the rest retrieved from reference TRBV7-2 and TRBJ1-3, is GAGVSQSPSNKVTEKGKDVELRCDPISGHTALYWYRQSLGQGLEFLIYFQGNSAPDKSGLPSDRFSAERTGGSVSTLTIQRTQQEDSAVYLCASSLTPREGNTIYFGEGSWLTVV.